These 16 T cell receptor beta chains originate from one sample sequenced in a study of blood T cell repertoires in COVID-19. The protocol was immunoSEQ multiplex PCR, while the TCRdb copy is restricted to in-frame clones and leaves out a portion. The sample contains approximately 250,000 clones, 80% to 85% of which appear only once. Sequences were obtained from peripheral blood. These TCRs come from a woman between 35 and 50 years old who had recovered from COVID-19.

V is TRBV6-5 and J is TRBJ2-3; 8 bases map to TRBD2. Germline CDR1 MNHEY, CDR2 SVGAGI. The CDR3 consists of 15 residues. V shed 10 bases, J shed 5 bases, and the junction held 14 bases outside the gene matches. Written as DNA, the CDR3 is TGTGCCACAACATCGGACGGGGGGGCAGAAGATACGCAGTATTTT. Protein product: CATTSDGGAEDTQYF.

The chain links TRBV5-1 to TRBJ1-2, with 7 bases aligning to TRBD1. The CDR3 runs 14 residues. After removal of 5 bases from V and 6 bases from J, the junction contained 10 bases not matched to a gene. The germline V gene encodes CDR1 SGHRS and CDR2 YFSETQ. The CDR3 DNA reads TGCGCCAGCAGTCCCGACAGGGTCTTAGATGGCTACACCTTC. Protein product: CASSPDRVLDGYTF.

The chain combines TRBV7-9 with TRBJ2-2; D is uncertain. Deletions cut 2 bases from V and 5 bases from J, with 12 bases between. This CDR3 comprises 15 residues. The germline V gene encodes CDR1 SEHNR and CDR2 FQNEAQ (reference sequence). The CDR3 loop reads CASSLTSLRTGELFF. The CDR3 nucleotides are TGTGCCAGCAGCTTAACGTCGCTTCGGACCGGGGAGCTGTTTTTT.

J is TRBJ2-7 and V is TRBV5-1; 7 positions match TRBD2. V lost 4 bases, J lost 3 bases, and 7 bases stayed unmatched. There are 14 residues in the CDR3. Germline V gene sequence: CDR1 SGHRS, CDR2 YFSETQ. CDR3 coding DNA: TGCGCCAGCAGCCCCGGAGCGGGAAACTACGAGCAGTACTTC. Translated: CASSPGAGNYEQYF.

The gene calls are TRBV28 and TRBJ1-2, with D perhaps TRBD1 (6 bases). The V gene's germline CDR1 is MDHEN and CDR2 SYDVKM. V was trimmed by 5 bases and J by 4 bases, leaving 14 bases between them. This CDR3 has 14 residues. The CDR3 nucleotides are TGTGCCAGCAGTACAACAGGGTTCCGCTATGGCTACACCTTC. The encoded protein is CASSTTGFRYGYTF.

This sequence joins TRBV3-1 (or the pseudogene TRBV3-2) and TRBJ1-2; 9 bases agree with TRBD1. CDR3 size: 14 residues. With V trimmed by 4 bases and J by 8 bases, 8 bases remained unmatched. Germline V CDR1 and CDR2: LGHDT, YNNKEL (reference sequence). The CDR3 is CASSLSGTGFGYTF. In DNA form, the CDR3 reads TGTGCCAGCAGCCTCTCCGGGACAGGGTTCGGCTACACCTTC.

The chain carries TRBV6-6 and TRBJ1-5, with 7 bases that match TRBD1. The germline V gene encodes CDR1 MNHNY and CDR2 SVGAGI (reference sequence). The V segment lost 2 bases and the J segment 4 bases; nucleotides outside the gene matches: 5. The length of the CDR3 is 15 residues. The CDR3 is CASSYEAGGNQPQHF. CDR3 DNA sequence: TGTGCCAGCAGTTACGAGGCAGGGGGAAATCAGCCCCAGCATTTT.

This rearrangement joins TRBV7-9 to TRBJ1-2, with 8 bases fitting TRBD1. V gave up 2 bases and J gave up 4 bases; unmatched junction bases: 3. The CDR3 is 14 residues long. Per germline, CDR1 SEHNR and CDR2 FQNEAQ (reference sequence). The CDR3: CASSLSGGAYGYTF. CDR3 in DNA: TGTGCCAGCAGCTTATCAGGGGGCGCCTATGGCTACACCTTC.

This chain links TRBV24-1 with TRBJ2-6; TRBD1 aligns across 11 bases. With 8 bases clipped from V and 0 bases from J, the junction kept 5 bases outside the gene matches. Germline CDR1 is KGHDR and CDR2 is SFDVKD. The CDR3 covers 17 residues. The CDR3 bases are TGTGCCACCAACTCCGGGACAGGGGGCTCTGGGGCCAACGTCCTGACTTTC. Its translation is CATNSGTGGSGANVLTF.

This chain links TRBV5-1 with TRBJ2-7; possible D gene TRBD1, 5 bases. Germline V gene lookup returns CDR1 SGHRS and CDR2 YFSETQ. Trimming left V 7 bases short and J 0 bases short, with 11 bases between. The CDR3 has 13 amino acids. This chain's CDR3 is CASAQGSSYEQYF. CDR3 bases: TGCGCCAGCGCCCAGGGCAGCTCCTACGAGCAGTACTTC.

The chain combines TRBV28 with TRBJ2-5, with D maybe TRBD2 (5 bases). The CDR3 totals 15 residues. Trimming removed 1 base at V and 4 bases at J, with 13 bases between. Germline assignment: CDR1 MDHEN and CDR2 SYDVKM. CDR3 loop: CASSLSRLGRETQYF. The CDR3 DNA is TGTGCCAGCAGTTTATCCCGCTTAGGGAGAGAGACCCAGTACTTC.

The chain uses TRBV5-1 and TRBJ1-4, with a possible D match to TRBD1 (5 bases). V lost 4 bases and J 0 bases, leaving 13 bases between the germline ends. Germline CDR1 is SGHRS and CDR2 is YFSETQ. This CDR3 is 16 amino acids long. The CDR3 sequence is CASSVGAVTTNEKLFF. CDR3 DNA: TGCGCCAGCAGCGTTGGGGCGGTCACAACTAATGAAAAACTGTTTTTT. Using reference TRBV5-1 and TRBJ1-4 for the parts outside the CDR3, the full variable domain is KAGVTQTPRYLIKTRGQQVTLSCSPISGHRSVSWYQQTPGQGLQFLFEYFSETQRNKGNFPGRFSGRQFSNSRSEMNVSTLELGDSALYLCASSVGAVTTNEKLFFGSGTQLSVL.

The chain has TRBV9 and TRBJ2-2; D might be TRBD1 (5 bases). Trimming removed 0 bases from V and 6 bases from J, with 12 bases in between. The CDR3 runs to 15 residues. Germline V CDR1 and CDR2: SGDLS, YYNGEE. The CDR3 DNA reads TGTGCCAGCAGCGTAGACTCAGGGTGGCCCGGGGAGCTGTTTTTT. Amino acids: CASSVDSGWPGELFF.

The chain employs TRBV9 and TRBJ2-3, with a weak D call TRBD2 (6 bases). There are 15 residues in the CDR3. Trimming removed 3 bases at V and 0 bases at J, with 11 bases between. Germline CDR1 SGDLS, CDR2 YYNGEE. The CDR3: CASSAFSGSTDTQYF. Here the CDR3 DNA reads TGTGCCAGCAGCGCCTTTAGCGGTAGCACAGATACGCAGTATTTT.

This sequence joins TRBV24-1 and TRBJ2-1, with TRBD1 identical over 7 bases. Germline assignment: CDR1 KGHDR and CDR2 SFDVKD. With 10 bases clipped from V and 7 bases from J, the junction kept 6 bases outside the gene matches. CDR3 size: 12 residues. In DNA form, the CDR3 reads TGTGCCACACAACAGGGGTGGAATGAGCAGTTCTTC. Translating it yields CATQQGWNEQFF.

CDR3: CASSQRTSNIKNIQYF. CDR3 coding DNA: TGTGCCAGCAGCCAACGGACTAGCAACATCAAAAACATTCAGTACTTC. The chain couples TRBV3-1 (or the pseudogene TRBV3-2) to TRBJ2-4; 8 nucleotides align to TRBD2. The CDR3 consists of 16 residues. With 2 bases clipped from V and 3 bases from J, the junction kept 6 bases outside the gene matches. Germline loops: CDR1 LGHDT, CDR2 YNNKEL (reference sequence).